These 15 T cell receptor beta chains were sequenced from one sample in a study of shared T cell receptors in the human thymus. The method was immunoSEQ multiplex PCR; TCRdb's version includes in-frame clones alone and lacks a portion of them. The table includes about 400,000 clones, roughly 94% detected once. Sequencing was done on a sample of thymocytes. All receptors come from a human donor.

This clone appeared a single time. The chain couples TRBV7-9 to TRBJ1-2, with D unresolved. Trimming shortened V by 5 bases and J by 4 bases, and 17 bases separated the two germline ends. The CDR3 extends over 15 amino acids. Germline V gene lookup returns CDR1 SEHNR and CDR2 FQNEAQ (reference sequence). DNA of the CDR3: TGTGCCAGCAGCCCGGTGGGCACCCTGTTCTATGGCTACACCTTC. Protein: CASSPVGTLFYGYTF.

The rearrangement joins TRBV28 to TRBJ2-3; the D gene is possibly TRBD2 (6 bases). Trimming removed 5 bases at V and 2 bases at J, with 14 bases between. CDR3 size: 15 residues. The V gene's germline CDR1 is MDHEN and CDR2 SYDVKM. DNA of the CDR3: TGTGCCAGCAGTCCGATCCGGGACTTCACAGATACGCAGTATTTT. It yields the protein CASSPIRDFTDTQYF.

The chain combines TRBV7-2 with TRBJ1-2; 8 nucleotides align to TRBD1. CDR1 is SGHTA, CDR2 FQGNSA, per germline. Trimming took 5 bases from V and 4 from J; bases not matched to a gene: 15. The CDR3 has 17 residues. As DNA, the CDR3 is TGTGCCAGCAGCCGAAGGACAGGGACCCTCCTAGGCTATGGCTACACCTTC. Amino acids: CASSRRTGTLLGYGYTF.

The table lists this clone with a count of one. The genes are TRBV10-3 and TRBJ2-7; 11 positions match TRBD1. This CDR3 has 15 residues. Germline V lookup: CDR1 ENHRY, CDR2 SYGVKD. The junction had 6 bases not matched to a gene; V was cut back by 6 bases and J by 2 bases. The DNA for the CDR3 is TGTGCCATCAGGGGGGACAGGGGGAGCCCCTACGAGCAGTACTTC. Translating gives CAIRGDRGSPYEQYF.

V and J are TRBV9 and TRBJ2-7, with TRBD1 matching 7 bases. There are 16 residues in the CDR3. The V and J ends lost 0 bases and 2 bases, in that order; junction bases with no gene match: 8. Germline V gene lookup returns CDR1 SGDLS and CDR2 YYNGEE. DNA for the CDR3: TGTGCCAGCAGCGTAGCTTGGGGACAGCCTACCTACGAGCAGTACTTC. This codes for CASSVAWGQPTYEQYF. Complete variable domain (other parts from reference TRBV9 and TRBJ2-7): DSGVTQTPKHLITATGQRVTLRCSPRSGDLSVYWYQQSLDQGLQFLIQYYNGEERAKGNILERFSAQQFPDLHSELNLSSLELGDSALYFCASSVAWGQPTYEQYFGPGTRLTVT.

The chain carries TRBV5-1 and TRBJ1-1; D gene ambiguous. Germline V gives CDR1 SGHRS, CDR2 YFSETQ. This CDR3 is built from 15 residues. Trimming shortened V by 4 bases and J by 1 base, and 14 bases separated the two germline ends. CDR3 DNA sequence: TGCGCCAGCAGCAACAGCATGCGGGGGAACACTGAAGCTTTCTTT. Residues: CASSNSMRGNTEAFF. The full variable domain, completed using reference TRBV5-1 and TRBJ1-1, is KAGVTQTPRYLIKTRGQQVTLSCSPISGHRSVSWYQQTPGQGLQFLFEYFSETQRNKGNFPGRFSGRQFSNSRSEMNVSTLELGDSALYLCASSNSMRGNTEAFFGQGTRLTVV.

This chain links TRBV30 with TRBJ1-2, with a possible D match to TRBD1 (5 bases). Germline V gene lookup returns CDR1 GTSNPN and CDR2 SVGIG (reference sequence). There are 15 residues in the CDR3. V was trimmed by 4 bases and J by 1 base, leaving 16 bases between them. The CDR3 nucleotides read TGTGCCTGGATACAGACAAGGGGCAGTAACTATGGCTACACCTTC. Its protein is CAWIQTRGSNYGYTF.

The rearrangement links TRBV19 to TRBJ2-1, with 9 positions matching TRBD2. With V trimmed by 7 bases and J by 4 bases, 20 bases remained unmatched. The CDR3 totals 19 residues. CDR1 and CDR2 (germline): LNHDA, SQIVND (reference sequence). CDR3 sequence: CASKRSRRGSGGHYNEQFF. In DNA, the CDR3 is TGTGCCAGTAAGAGGAGCAGACGAGGTAGCGGGGGCCATTACAATGAGCAGTTCTTC.

The rearrangement joins TRBV19 to TRBJ1-4, with D perhaps matching TRBD1 (5 bases). V was pared by 5 bases and J by 1 base, with 11 bases between. Germline CDR1 and CDR2: LNHDA and SQIVND (reference sequence). This CDR3 region has 15 residues. CDR3 protein: CASSPKGRTNEKLFF. In nucleotides, the CDR3 is TGTGCCAGTAGTCCCAAGGGGAGAACTAATGAAAAACTGTTTTTT.

The rearrangement uses TRBV5-6 and TRBJ2-3, with no clear D. The CDR3 is made up of 14 amino acids. V was trimmed by 0 bases and J by 0 bases, leaving 5 bases between them. Germline CDR1 reads SGHDT; CDR2 reads YYEEEE. The chain's CDR3 is CASSLDTSTDTQYF. CDR3 in DNA: TGTGCCAGCAGCTTGGACACTAGCACAGATACGCAGTATTTT.

The chain couples TRBV10-3 to TRBJ2-3, with 7 bases aligning to TRBD1. V shed 0 bases, J shed 1 base, and the junction held 4 bases outside the gene matches. This CDR3 is built from 16 residues. CDR1 and CDR2 from the germline V gene are ENHRY and SYGVKD. In DNA form, the CDR3 reads TGTGCCATCAGTGAGTCCACAGGGGTCCGCACAGATACGCAGTATTTT. Its protein is CAISESTGVRTDTQYF.

The chain joins TRBV15 to TRBJ1-5, with TRBD1 matching over 7 bases. Unmatched junction bases numbered 8, after V lost 0 bases and J lost 3 bases. The CDR3 spans 17 residues. CDR1 is LNHNV and CDR2 is YYDKDF in the germline V gene (reference sequence). CDR3 in amino acids: CATSRDSPGTDNQPQHF. The CDR3 DNA sequence: TGTGCCACCAGCAGAGATTCCCCCGGGACAGACAATCAGCCCCAGCATTTT.

The DNA of the CDR3 is TGTGCCAGCAGTTCCTCCCGACAGGGCGGAGGTGGCTACACCTTC. Translating it yields CASSSSRQGGGGYTF. This chain connects TRBV6-5 to TRBJ1-2; 7 bases line up with TRBD1. CDR1 is MNHEY, CDR2 SVGAGI, per germline. The V gene end was trimmed by 4 bases and the J gene end by 7 bases; junction bases not matched to a gene: 12. This CDR3 has 15 residues.

The genes are TRBV5-1 and TRBJ1-4; possibly TRBD1 for D (5 bases). CDR3 size: 14 residues. CDR1 is SGHRS and CDR2 is YFSETQ in the germline V gene. The V end was cut by 4 bases, the J end by 4 bases, with 11 bases between. CDR3 protein: CASSPRQNNEKLFF. DNA for the CDR3: TGCGCCAGCAGCCCACGACAGAATAATGAAAAACTGTTTTTT. Drawing the rest from reference TRBV5-1 and TRBJ1-4, the complete variable domain is KAGVTQTPRYLIKTRGQQVTLSCSPISGHRSVSWYQQTPGQGLQFLFEYFSETQRNKGNFPGRFSGRQFSNSRSEMNVSTLELGDSALYLCASSPRQNNEKLFFGSGTQLSVL.

The V call is TRBV15, the J call TRBJ1-3; 7 positions match TRBD1. Germline-derived CDR1 and CDR2 are LNHNV and YYDKDF (reference sequence). CDR3 size: 15 residues. V shed 4 bases and J 5 bases; nucleotides not matched to a gene: 8. CDR3 region: CATSTTTGKRNTIYF. Here the CDR3 DNA reads TGTGCCACCAGCACCACGACAGGGAAGCGAAACACCATATATTTT. The full variable domain, rest sourced from reference TRBV15 and TRBJ1-3, is DAMVIQNPRYQVTQFGKPVTLSCSQTLNHNVMYWYQQKSSQAPKLLFHYYDKDFNNEADTPDNFQSRRPNTSFCFLDIRSPGLGDTAMYLCATSTTTGKRNTIYFGEGSWLTVV.